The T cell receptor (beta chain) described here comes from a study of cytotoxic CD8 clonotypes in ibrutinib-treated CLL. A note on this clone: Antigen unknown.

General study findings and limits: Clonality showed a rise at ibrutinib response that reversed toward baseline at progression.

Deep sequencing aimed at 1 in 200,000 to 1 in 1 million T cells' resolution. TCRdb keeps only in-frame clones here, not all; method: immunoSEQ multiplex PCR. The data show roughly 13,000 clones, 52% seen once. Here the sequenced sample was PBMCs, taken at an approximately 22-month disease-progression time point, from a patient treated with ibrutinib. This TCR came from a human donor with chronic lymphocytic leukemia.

CDR3 amino acids: CASSLGGLSNQPQHF. For the CDR3, the DNA is TGTGCCAGCAGTTTAGGGGGGCTGAGCAATCAGCCCCAGCATTTT. The chain joins TRBV27 to TRBJ1-5; TRBD1 might be the D (6 bases). Trimming removed 2 bases at V and 1 base at J, with 9 bases between. The germline gives CDR1 MNHEY, CDR2 SMNVEV (reference sequence). The CDR3 contains 15 residues.